This passage covers 7 T cell receptor beta chains from one sample sequenced in a study of patients and donors after allogeneic stem cell transplantation. MiXCR, run by TCRdb on the RT-PCR reads, gives a single entry per CDR3 protein. The sample consists of some 880,000 distinct CDR3 sequences, more than 15% of them appearing once. Sample: blood, either unsorted or a sorted T cell fraction (not recorded which). The source of these receptors is a human donor who was either an allogeneic HSCT recipient or a stem cell or donor lymphocyte infusion donor (not recorded which). It is not recorded whose cells these are; they may come from a transplant donor.

CDR3 bases: TGCAGCACCGGGAGGCTCAATCAGCCCCAGCATTTT. This encodes CSTGRLNQPQHF. The rearrangement joins TRBV20-1 to TRBJ1-5; D unclear. Germline V gene lookup returns CDR1 DFQATT and CDR2 SNEGSKA (reference sequence). This CDR3 spans 12 amino acids.

Written as DNA, the CDR3 is TGTGCCAGCAGTTGGGGAAAGGGTGATCAGCCCCAGCATTTT. Its translation is CASSWGKGDQPQHF. This rearrangement joins TRBV12-3 or TRBV12-4 to TRBJ1-5; D uncertain. This CDR3 contains 14 residues. Trimming took off 4 bases at V and 5 bases at J, with 12 bases between the two ends.

This clonotype came up a few times. The chain recombines TRBV10-3 with TRBJ2-3; 13 bases fit TRBD2. The V gene end was trimmed by 4 bases and the J gene end by 4 bases; junction bases not matched to a gene: 11. CDR1 and CDR2 (germline): ENHRY, SYGVKD. This CDR3 is 18 amino acids long. The CDR3 DNA reads TGTGCCATCAGTGGCCCCCCTACTAGCGGGAGGGCCTCAGATACGCAGTATTTT. Amino acid sequence: CAISGPPTSGRASDTQYF.

The sample holds a few counts of this clonotype. The chain couples TRBV27 to TRBJ2-3, with D perhaps assigned TRBD1 or TRBD2 (6 bases each). Per the germline V gene, CDR1 is MNHEY and CDR2 is SMNVEV (reference sequence). This CDR3 contains 15 residues. V was shortened by 6 bases and J by 2 bases, with 15 bases between the two germline ends. CDR3 bases: TGTGCCAGCAGCGTAGGGGGGACTTTCACAGATACGCAGTATTTT. Translation gives CASSVGGTFTDTQYF.

The CDR3 sequence: CASSPDRNGEQYF. DNA for the CDR3: TGTGCCAGCAGCCCCGACAGGAATGGCGAGCAGTACTTC. The genes are TRBV7-2 and TRBJ2-7, with D perhaps matching TRBD1 (6 bases). This CDR3 spans 13 amino acids. Trimming cost V 5 bases and J 6 bases, with 14 bases left between them. Germline assignment: CDR1 SGHTA and CDR2 FQGNSA.

This clonotype occurred many times. J is TRBJ2-7 and V is TRBV12-3 or TRBV12-4; D ambiguous. Trimming stripped 5 bases from V and 2 bases from J, with 4 bases between. This CDR3 is 11 amino acids long. CDR3 residues: CASSRAYEQYF. As DNA, the CDR3 is TGTGCCAGCAGTCGCGCCTACGAGCAGTACTTC.

The genes are TRBV7-3 and TRBJ1-2; D is unresolved. The CDR3 contains 14 residues. In germline, CDR1 is SGHTA, CDR2 FQGTGA. V lost 2 bases to trimming and J lost 4 bases, with 11 bases between them. CDR3 nucleotides: TGTGCCAGCAGCTTATCCTCTGACCTCTATGGCTACACCTTC. It is translated as CASSLSSDLYGYTF.